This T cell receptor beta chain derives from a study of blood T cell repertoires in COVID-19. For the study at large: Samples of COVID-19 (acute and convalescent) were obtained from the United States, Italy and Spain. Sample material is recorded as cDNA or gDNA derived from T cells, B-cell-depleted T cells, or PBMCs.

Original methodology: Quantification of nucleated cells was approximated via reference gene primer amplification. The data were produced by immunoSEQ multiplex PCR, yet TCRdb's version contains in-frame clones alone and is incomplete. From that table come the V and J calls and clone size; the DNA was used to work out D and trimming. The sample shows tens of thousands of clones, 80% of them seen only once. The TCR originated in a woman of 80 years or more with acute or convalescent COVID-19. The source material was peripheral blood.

The CDR3 coding sequence is TGTGCCACCAGCAGGGACGGGAAGACTGAAGCTTTCTTT. Translated, it gives CATSRDGKTEAFF. This sequence joins TRBV15 and TRBJ1-1; D is undetermined. The germline V gene has CDR1 LNHNV and CDR2 YYDKDF (reference sequence). The CDR3 runs to 13 residues. The V end lost 3 bases, the J end lost 5 bases, and 10 bases lay between the germline ends.